Presented here are 5 T cell receptor beta chains from one specimen sequenced in a study of shared clonotypes between healthy human individuals. Sequencing was performed with immunoSEQ multiplex PCR; in TCRdb, only in-frame clones are kept and a portion is missing. The sample holds around 180,000 clones, about 93% seen once. Source material: naive CD4+ T cells sorted from blood. This sample's subset: CD45RA+ positively selected. These receptors were collected from a woman aged 25 to 39 in good health.

The chain links TRBV6-5 to TRBJ2-7; 7 bases are a match to TRBD1. The V gene's germline CDR1 is MNHEY and CDR2 SVGAGI. V was clipped by 6 bases and J by 4 bases; unmatched bases: 9. The CDR3 is made up of 14 amino acids. CDR3 protein: CASRGTVRDYEQYF. CDR3 bases: TGTGCCAGCAGAGGGACAGTAAGGGATTACGAGCAGTACTTC.

This chain links TRBV5-6 with TRBJ2-5, with TRBD1 matching over 8 bases. The J call may be wrong; the DNA end is better matched by TRBJ2-7. The CDR3 covers 18 residues. Germline CDR1 is SGHDT and CDR2 is YYEEEE. The CDR3 bases are TGTGCCAGCAGTGCGAGACAGGGGTTGAGTCGGGGTAGCGCCGAGCAGTACTTC. Translation: CASSARQGLSRGSAEQYF.

The chain couples TRBV6-1 to TRBJ1-1; D remains unclear. This CDR3 region has 17 residues. V dropped 0 bases and J dropped 5 bases, with 19 bases sitting between them. Germline V CDR1 and CDR2: MNHNS, SASEGT. Written as DNA, the CDR3 is TGTGCCAGCAGTGAAGCCGGGGTCCAACCATCCTGGACTGAAGCTTTCTTT. Protein product: CASSEAGVQPSWTEAFF.

This chain connects TRBV7-9 to TRBJ2-5; 8 bases line up with TRBD2. The closer fit of TRBJ2-7 to the DNA end suggests the J call may be wrong. This CDR3 region has 15 residues. Germline loops: CDR1 SEHNR, CDR2 FQNEAQ (reference sequence). CDR3 DNA sequence: TGTGCCAGCAGCTTAGAAGCGGGAGTTTCCTACGAGCAGTACTTC. It yields the protein CASSLEAGVSYEQYF.

This chain connects TRBV9 to TRBJ1-1; D ambiguous. CDR3 length: 15 amino acids. Germline V gene sequence: CDR1 SGDLS, CDR2 YYNGEE. The germline V and J ends were trimmed by 3 bases and 1 base, with 13 bases remaining between them. The CDR3 DNA is TGTGCCAGCAGCGCCCTGCCGCGAGGGAACACTGAAGCTTTCTTT. Its translation is CASSALPRGNTEAFF.